The T cell receptor (beta chain) under discussion was sequenced for a study of blood T cell repertoires in COVID-19. This clone has just one count. Germline CDR1 is SGDLS and CDR2 is YYNGEE. The CDR3 runs 16 residues. Unmatched junction bases numbered 4, after V lost 3 bases and J lost 1 base. Individuals drawn from approximately 26 US areas were roughly 18 to 89 years old. TCRdb keeps only in-frame clones here, not all; method: immunoSEQ multiplex PCR. The table includes some 180,000 clones, approximately 85% detected once. This chain links TRBV9 with TRBJ2-2, with 9 bases identical to TRBD1. This TCR derives from a middle-aged man who had recovered from COVID-19. Sequenced input: PBMCs or T cells enriched from blood (not recorded which). CDR3 sequence reads: CASSARDRENTGELFF. Written as DNA, the CDR3 is TGTGCCAGCAGCGCGAGGGACAGGGAGAACACCGGGGAGCTGTTTTTT.